The 8 T cell receptor beta chains presented below share a single source sample, sequenced in a study of T cell responses to AZD1222 COVID-19 vaccine (dated by TCRdb to 2020 to 2023). Receptors were amplified or captured by the immunoSEQ multiplex PCR assay. The immuneACCESS repertoire file appears here via TCRdb, limited to in-frame rearrangements. These files lack a portion of the clones; in checked studies, under half of the deficit traces to unresolved V genes, and the cause of the others is not known. This sample holds about 120,000 clones; around nine tenths were observed only once. Around a tenth of the sample comes from the top ten. In light of the paper, this sample's time point label describes: baseline before first vaccination. The specimen comprised peripheral blood, sampled on day 0 of AZD1222 vaccination. These receptors all stem from an adult in good health.

The V call is TRBV7-2, the J call TRBJ2-1, with 8 bases fitting TRBD2. The CDR3 has 13 amino acids. The germline CDR1 and CDR2 sequences are SGHTA and FQGNSA. After removal of 6 bases from V and 7 bases from J, the junction contained 5 bases not matched to a gene. CDR3 amino acids: CASSLGLVNEQFF. DNA for the CDR3: TGTGCCAGCAGTCTGGGACTAGTAAATGAGCAGTTCTTC.

CDR3 protein: CASRAQGNEQYF. The DNA of the CDR3 is TGTGCCAGCAGAGCTCAGGGGAACGAGCAGTACTTC. V is TRBV12-3 or TRBV12-4 and J is TRBJ2-7; D is perhaps TRBD1 (6 bases). This CDR3 region has 12 residues. V lost 6 bases and J 5 bases, leaving 11 bases between the germline ends.

The chain couples TRBV5-4 to TRBJ2-4; either TRBD1 or TRBD2 may supply D (7 bases each). Germline V gives CDR1 SGHNT, CDR2 YYREEE (reference sequence). V lost 4 bases and J 9 bases, leaving 17 bases between the germline ends. CDR3 length: 14 residues. The CDR3 DNA sequence: TGTGCCAGCAGCCCTAACAGGGGAGGGAGCATTCAGTACTTC. This encodes CASSPNRGGSIQYF. Using reference TRBV5-4 and TRBJ2-4 for the parts outside the CDR3, the full variable domain is ETGVTQSPTHLIKTRGQQVTLRCSSQSGHNTVSWYQQALGQGPQFIFQYYREEENGRGNFPPRFSGLQFPNYSSELNVNALELDDSALYLCASSPNRGGSIQYFGAGTRLSVL.

J is TRBJ2-7 and V is TRBV5-4, with D perhaps assigned TRBD1 or TRBD2 (6 bases each). The CDR3 has 16 amino acids. The V end lost 4 bases, the J end lost 1 base, and 18 bases lay between the germline ends. Germline CDR1 and CDR2: SGHNT and YYREEE (reference sequence). CDR3 coding DNA: TGTGCCAGCAGCCCCGGAGGGGGGACCCGATCCTACGAGCAGTACTTC. It encodes CASSPGGGTRSYEQYF.

The chain recombines TRBV11-3 with TRBJ2-2; D gene unclear. Germline CDR1 SGHNT, CDR2 YENEEA. With 5 bases removed from V and 4 bases from J, the gap between germline ends came to 14 bases. The CDR3 sequence is 15 residues long. CDR3 amino acids: CASSPVPGATGELFF. The CDR3 DNA is TGTGCCAGCAGCCCAGTCCCAGGAGCCACCGGGGAGCTGTTTTTT.

The J gene is TRBJ2-2, the V gene TRBV16; TRBD1 is a possible D gene (6 bases). Germline CDR1 is KGHSY and CDR2 is FQNENV. Trimming took 2 bases from V and 5 from J, leaving 12 bases between them. The CDR3 consists of 15 residues. The CDR3 DNA follows: TGTGCCAGCAGCCAACGCAGGGGTGGTACCGGGGAGCTGTTTTTT. This gives the protein CASSQRRGGTGELFF.

The CDR3 protein is CASSPHNTEAFF. The CDR3 coding sequence is TGTGCCAGCAGCCCCCATAACACTGAAGCTTTCTTT. This sequence joins TRBV9 and TRBJ1-1; D gene ambiguous. The CDR3 is 12 amino acids. Germline V gene data show CDR1 as SGDLS and CDR2 as YYNGEE. Trimming removed 4 bases at V and 2 bases at J, with 6 bases between.

The chain employs TRBV24-1 and TRBJ1-1, with D possibly being TRBD1 (6 bases). Germline CDR1 KGHDR, CDR2 SFDVKD. The length of the CDR3 is 15 residues. Trimming stripped 8 bases from V and 1 base from J, with 16 bases between. The CDR3 region has the DNA TGTGCCACCATGAAGGGGGGCTTCGGGAACACTGAAGCTTTCTTT. It codes for CATMKGGFGNTEAFF.